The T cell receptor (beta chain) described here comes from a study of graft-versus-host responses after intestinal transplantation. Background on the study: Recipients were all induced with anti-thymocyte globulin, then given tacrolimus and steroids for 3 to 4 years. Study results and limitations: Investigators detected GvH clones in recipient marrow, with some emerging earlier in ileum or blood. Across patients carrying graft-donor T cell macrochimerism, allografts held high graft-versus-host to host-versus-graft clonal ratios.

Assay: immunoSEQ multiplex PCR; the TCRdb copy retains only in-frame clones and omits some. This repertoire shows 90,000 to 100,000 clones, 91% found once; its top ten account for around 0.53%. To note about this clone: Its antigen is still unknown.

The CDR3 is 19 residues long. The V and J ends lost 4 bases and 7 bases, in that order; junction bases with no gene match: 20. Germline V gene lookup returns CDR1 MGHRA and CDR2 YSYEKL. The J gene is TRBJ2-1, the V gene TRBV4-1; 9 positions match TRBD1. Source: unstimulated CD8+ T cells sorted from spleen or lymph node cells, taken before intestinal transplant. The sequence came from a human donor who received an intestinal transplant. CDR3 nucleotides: TGCGCCAGCAGCCCTAGGGCGGGGACAGGGACCCCACTGATGAATGAGCAGTTCTTC. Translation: CASSPRAGTGTPLMNEQFF.